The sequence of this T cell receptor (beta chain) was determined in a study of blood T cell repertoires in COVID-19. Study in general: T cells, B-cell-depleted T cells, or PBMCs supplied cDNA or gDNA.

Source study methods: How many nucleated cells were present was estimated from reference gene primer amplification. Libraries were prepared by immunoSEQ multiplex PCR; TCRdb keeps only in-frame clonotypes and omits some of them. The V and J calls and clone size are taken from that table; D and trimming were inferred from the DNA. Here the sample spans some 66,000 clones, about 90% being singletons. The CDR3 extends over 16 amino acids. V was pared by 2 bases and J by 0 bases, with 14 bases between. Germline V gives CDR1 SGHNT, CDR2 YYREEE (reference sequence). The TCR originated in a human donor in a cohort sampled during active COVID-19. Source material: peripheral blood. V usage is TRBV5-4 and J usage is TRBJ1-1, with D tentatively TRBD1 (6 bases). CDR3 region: CASSLADRSLNTEAFF. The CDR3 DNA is TGTGCCAGCAGCTTAGCGGACAGATCCTTGAACACTGAAGCTTTCTTT.